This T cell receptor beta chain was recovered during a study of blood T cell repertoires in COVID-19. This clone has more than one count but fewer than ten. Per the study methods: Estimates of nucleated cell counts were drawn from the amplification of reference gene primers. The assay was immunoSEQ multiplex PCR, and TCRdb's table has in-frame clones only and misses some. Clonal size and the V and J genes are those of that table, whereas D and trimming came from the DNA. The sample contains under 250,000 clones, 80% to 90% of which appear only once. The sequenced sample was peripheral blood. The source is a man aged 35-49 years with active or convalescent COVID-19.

CDR3 sequence: CASSIRTTVGGELFF. The CDR3 DNA reads as TGTGCCAGCAGCATACGGACAACAGTAGGCGGGGAGCTGTTTTTT. The chain joins TRBV5-5 to TRBJ2-2, with D possibly being TRBD1 (5 bases). The germline V gene has CDR1 SGHKS and CDR2 YYEKEE (reference sequence). The V end was cut by 4 bases, the J end by 7 bases, with 17 bases between. The CDR3 consists of 15 residues.